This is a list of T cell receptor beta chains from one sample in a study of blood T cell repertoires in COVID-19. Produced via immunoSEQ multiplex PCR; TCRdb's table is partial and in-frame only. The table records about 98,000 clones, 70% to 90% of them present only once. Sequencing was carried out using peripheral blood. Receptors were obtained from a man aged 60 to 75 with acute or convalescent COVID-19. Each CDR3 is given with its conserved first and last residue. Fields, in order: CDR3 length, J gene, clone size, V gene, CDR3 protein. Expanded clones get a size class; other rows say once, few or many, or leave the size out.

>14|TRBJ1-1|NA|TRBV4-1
CASSRRQLNTEAFF
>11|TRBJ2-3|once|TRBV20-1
CSASRAEGQYF
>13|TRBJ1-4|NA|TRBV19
CASSDRGREKLFF
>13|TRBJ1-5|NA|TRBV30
CAWAKVPGQPQHF
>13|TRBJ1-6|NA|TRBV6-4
CASSRDTYSPLHF
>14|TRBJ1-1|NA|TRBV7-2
CASSSRGSHTEAFF
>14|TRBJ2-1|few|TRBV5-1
CASSSSGAYNEQFF
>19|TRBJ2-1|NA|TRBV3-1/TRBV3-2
CASSQFPRDIWTSGHEQFF
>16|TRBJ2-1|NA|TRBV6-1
CASSDRRLESYNEQFF
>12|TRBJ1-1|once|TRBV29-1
CSVESGNTEAFF
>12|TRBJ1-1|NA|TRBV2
CAGGARNTEAFF
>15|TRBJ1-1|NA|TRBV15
CATSSGGQGVREAFF
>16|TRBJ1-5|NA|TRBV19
CASSTPLGGYNQPQHF
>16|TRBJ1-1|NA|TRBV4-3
CASSPLSTEMNTEAFF
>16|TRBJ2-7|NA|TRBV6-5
CASSYLAGTVSYEQYF
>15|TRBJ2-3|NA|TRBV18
CASSPMGASTDTQYF
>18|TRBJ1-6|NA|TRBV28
CASRGARAGDGKNSPLHF
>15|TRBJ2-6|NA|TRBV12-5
CASGLFPGGANVLTF
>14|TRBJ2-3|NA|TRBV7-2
CASSLGGRTDTQYF
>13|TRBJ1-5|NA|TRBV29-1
CSVRDRRDQPQHF